This TCR beta chain was sequenced in a study of response to subunit inactivated influenza vaccine (dated 2018 in TCRdb). Study-wide context: Deep quantitative profiling of the T cell receptor repertoire was used in the study to follow responses to a trivalent subunit inactivated influenza vaccine. What the research found in general, with its limitations: It was suggested by the authors that each seasonal influenza vaccination may recruit only a limited number of new T cells.

CDR1 SQVTM and CDR2 ANQGSEA were looked up in the germline V gene. The V and J ends are trimmed by 4 bases and 0 bases, leaving 13 bases between them. Inclusive of the bounding cysteine and phenylalanine, the CDR3 is 16 residues long. This entry keeps only the CDR3 DNA: 48 bases, framed from base 1. The library was generated by RT-PCR. TCRdb names Illumina HiSeq 2500 as the instrument used. Using fastp trimming at Q25 and MiXCR clonotype assembly, TCRdb reanalyzed the public sequencing data and kept in-frame beta chains. Each entry merges the rows of one CDR3 protein and shows their most common DNA and genes. The sample records about 700,000 distinct CDR3 sequences, roughly 13% of which are singletons. Clones ranked in the top ten supply approximately 7% of the sample. As regards this clonotype: Its recognized antigen is unknown. No quality values exist for individual bases; no much larger clone is one base distant.

Sequences were derived from PBMCs from blood, sampled around 15 days before vaccination. The chain was built from TRBV29-1 and TRBJ2-6; no D segment can be confidently identified. The receptor comes from a man in his fifties or sixties who received an inactivated influenza vaccine. Donor details come from another sample of the same person, matched by shared clones. The DNA sequence is given as TGCAGCGTTGCTACGACCGCAAGCTCTGGGGCCAACGTCCTGACTTTC. It translates to CSVATTASSGANVLTF.